This TCR beta chain was obtained from a study of blood T cells in healthy people across ages. This CDR3 has 17 amino acids. The germline CDR1 and CDR2 sequences are MGHRA and YSYEKL. Study-level points and caveats: Diversity of TCR beta correlated strongly with naive T cell percentage.

For this clonotype: The target antigen is unknown. At one boundary the junction diverges from the germline segment, which might be a read error.

For the second PCR, which ran for 7 to 11 cycles, a sample-barcoded 5' primer and a J-beta primer mix were used. MiXCR, run by TCRdb on the 5' RACE reads, gives a single entry per CDR3 protein. There are around 1.5 million distinct CDR3 sequences in the sample; roughly 60% occur only once, and over 5% lies in the top ten. This chain connects TRBV4-1 to TRBJ2-1; D possibly matches TRBD1 or TRBD2 (6 bases each). Source material: blood. The TCR was taken from a man between 18 and 29 years old in good health. The CDR3 protein is CASSHAQGRGVYNGQFF. For the CDR3, the DNA is TGCGCCAGCAGCCATGCACAGGGTAGGGGGGTCTACAATGGGCAGTTCTTC.